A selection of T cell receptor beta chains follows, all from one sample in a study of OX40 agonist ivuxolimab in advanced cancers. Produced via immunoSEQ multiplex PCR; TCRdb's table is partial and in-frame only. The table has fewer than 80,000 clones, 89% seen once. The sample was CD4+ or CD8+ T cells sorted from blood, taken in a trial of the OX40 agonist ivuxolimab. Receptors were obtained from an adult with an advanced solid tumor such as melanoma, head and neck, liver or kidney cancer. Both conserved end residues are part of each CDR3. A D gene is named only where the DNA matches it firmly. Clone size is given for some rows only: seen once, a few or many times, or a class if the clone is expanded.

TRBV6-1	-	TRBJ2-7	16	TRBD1	CASSEYGDRGLYEQYF	TGTGCCAGCAGTGAATATGGGGACAGGGGTTTATACGAGCAGTACTTC
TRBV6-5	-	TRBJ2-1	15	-	CASSSGFSSYNEQFF	TGTGCCAGCTCAAGCGGGTTTAGCTCCTACAATGAGCAGTTCTTC
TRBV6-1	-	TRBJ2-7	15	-	CASRISGLAFYEQYF	TGTGCCAGCAGGATCAGCGGGCTAGCGTTCTACGAGCAGTACTTC
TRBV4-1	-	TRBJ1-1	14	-	CASSRSSGQKEAFF	TGCGCCAGCAGCCGCTCGAGTGGACAGAAGGAAGCTTTCTTT
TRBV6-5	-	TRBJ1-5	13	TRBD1	CASGQGALQPQHF	TGTGCCAGCGGACAGGGGGCTTTGCAGCCCCAGCATTTT
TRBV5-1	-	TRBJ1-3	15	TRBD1	CASSSGTGVGNTIYF	TGCGCCAGCAGCTCCGGGACAGGGGTTGGAAACACCATATATTTT
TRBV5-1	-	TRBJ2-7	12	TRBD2	CASSPGGDEQYF	TGCGCCAGCAGCCCCGGGGGGGACGAGCAGTACTTC
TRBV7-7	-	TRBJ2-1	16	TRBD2	CASSTGLAGGGNEQFF	TGTGCTAGCAGCACGGGACTAGCGGGAGGCGGGAATGAGCAGTTCTTC
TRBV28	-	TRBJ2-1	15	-	CASSLRATSYNEQFF	TGTGCCAGCAGTTTGCGGGCAACCTCCTACAATGAGCAGTTCTTC
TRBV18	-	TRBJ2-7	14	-	CASSPGTTYYEQYF	TGTGCCAGCTCACCCGGGACAACTTACTACGAGCAGTACTTC
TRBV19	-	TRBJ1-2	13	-	CASSIGLLSGYTF	TGTGCCAGTAGTATAGGTCTGCTTTCGGGCTACACCTTC
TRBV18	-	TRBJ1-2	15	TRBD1	CASSPPDKQGADYTF	TGTGCCAGCTCACCACCGGACAAACAGGGGGCGGACTACACCTTC
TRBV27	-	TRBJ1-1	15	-	CASSYSDRPNTEAFF	TGTGCCAGCAGTTACTCTGACAGGCCGAACACTGAAGCTTTCTTT
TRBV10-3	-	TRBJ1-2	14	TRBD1	CAIRSGGRLGGYTF	TGTGCCATCAGGTCAGGGGGCCGCTTGGGAGGCTACACCTTC
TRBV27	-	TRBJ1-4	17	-	CASKGTLGREGGEKLFF	TGTGCCAGCAAAGGAACCCTGGGACGTGAGGGGGGTGAAAAACTGTTTTTT
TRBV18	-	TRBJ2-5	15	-	CASSPPGGRAETQYF	TGTGCCAGCTCACCACCGGGGGGACGAGCAGAGACCCAGTACTTC
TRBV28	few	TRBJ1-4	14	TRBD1	CASSRGQGREKLFF	TGTGCCAGCAGCCGAGGACAGGGTAGGGAAAAACTGTTTTTT